These 21 T cell receptor beta chains came from one sample sequenced in a study of PD-1 blockade in classical Hodgkin lymphoma. All the patients suffered relapse after autologous stem cell transplantation, and brentuximab vedotin exposure differed. The method was immunoSEQ multiplex PCR; TCRdb's version includes in-frame clones alone and lacks a portion of them. The sample consists of around 39,000 clones, approximately 82% of them appearing once. This specimen consisted of peripheral blood mononuclear cells (PBMCs), obtained before the second cycle of nivolumab. These receptors all come from a human donor with classical Hodgkin lymphoma.

The chain is built from TRBV4-2 and TRBJ2-2; perhaps TRBD1 as D (6 bases). The CDR3 covers 16 residues. Germline loops: CDR1 LGHNA, CDR2 YNFKEQ. V lost 0 bases to trimming and J lost 3 bases, with 11 bases between them. The CDR3 coding sequence is TGTGCCAGCAGCCAAGACTCCAGGGGCTACACCGGGGAGCTGTTTTTT. Amino acids: CASSQDSRGYTGELFF.

V is TRBV2 and J is TRBJ2-5; 8 positions match TRBD2. J was trimmed by 7 bases and V by 2 bases; bases with no gene match: 9. The CDR3 sequence is 15 residues long. Germline values: CDR1 SNHLY, CDR2 FYNNEI. CDR3 loop: CASSESGTSYVTQYF. The CDR3 region has the DNA TGTGCCAGCAGTGAATCCGGGACTAGTTACGTGACCCAGTACTTC. The whole variable domain, filled in from reference TRBV2 and TRBJ2-5, reads EPEVTQTPSHQVTQMGQEVILRCVPISNHLYFYWYRQILGQKVEFLVSFYNNEISEKSEIFDDQFSVERPDGSNFTLKIRSTKLEDSAMYFCASSESGTSYVTQYFGPGTRLLVL.

This clone has a single count. The chain is built from TRBV19 and TRBJ2-2; 8 bases are shared with TRBD2. Germline CDR1 reads LNHDA; CDR2 reads SQIVND (reference sequence). The CDR3 has 14 amino acids. V dropped 3 bases and J dropped 6; count of bases not matched to a gene: 3. CDR3 sequence reads: CASSIRGGPGELFF. CDR3 DNA: TGTGCCAGTAGTATTCGGGGGGGCCCCGGGGAGCTGTTTTTT. The full variable domain, with the rest looked up from reference TRBV19 and TRBJ2-2, is DGGITQSPKYLFRKEGQNVTLSCEQNLNHDAMYWYRQDPGQGLRLIYYSQIVNDFQKGDIAEGYSVSREKKESFPLTVTSAQKNPTAFYLCASSIRGGPGELFFGEGSRLTVL.

Here the CDR3 DNA reads TGTGCCAGCTCCCCTCCTACAGGCGACGAGCAGTACTTC. The encoded protein is CASSPPTGDEQYF. The gene calls are TRBV18 and TRBJ2-7; a weak D match, TRBD1 (5 bases). The CDR3 is 13 amino acids. The germline CDR1 and CDR2 sequences are KGHSH and LQKENI. The ends were cut back, 6 bases at V and 5 bases at J, with 14 bases in the middle. The full variable domain, rest sourced from reference TRBV18 and TRBJ2-7, is NAGVMQNPRHLVRRRGQEARLRCSPMKGHSHVYWYRQLPEEGLKFMVYLQKENIIDESGMPKERFSAEFPKEGPSILRIQQVVRGDSAAYFCASSPPTGDEQYFGPGTRLTVT.

The CDR3, as DNA: TGTGCCAGCAGCTTCCTGGGGAGGGGAGGGGTACTGACCCAGTACTTC. Translation: CASSFLGRGGVLTQYF. The chain carries TRBV7-8 and TRBJ2-5; TRBD2 matches at 7 bases. With V trimmed by 3 bases and J by 7 bases, 14 bases remained unmatched. Looked up from germline, CDR1 is SGHVS and CDR2 is FQNEAQ. The CDR3 is made up of 16 amino acids.

The chain links TRBV7-8 to TRBJ2-4; TRBD2 matches 7 bases. The J segment lost 2 bases and the V segment lost 2 bases, leaving 6 bases of the junction unmatched. Germline V CDR1 and CDR2: SGHVS, FQNEAQ. The CDR3 totals 16 residues. The CDR3 DNA reads TGTGCCAGCAGCTTATATCTGGGGGGGACCAAAAACATTCAGTACTTC. Its translation: CASSLYLGGTKNIQYF. Supplemented by reference TRBV7-8 and TRBJ2-4, the full variable domain reads GAGVSQSPRYKVAKRGQDVALRCDPISGHVSLFWYQQALGQGPEFLTYFQNEAQLDKSGLPSDRFFAERPEGSVSTLKIQRTQQEDSAVYLCASSLYLGGTKNIQYFGAGTRLSVL.

This chain uses TRBV2 with TRBJ2-7; D perhaps matches TRBD2 (6 bases). This CDR3 contains 14 residues. CDR1 is SNHLY, CDR2 FYNNEI, per germline. V dropped 5 bases and J dropped 0 bases, with 11 bases sitting between them. CDR3: CASSRGSLSYEQYF. The DNA of the CDR3 is TGTGCCAGCAGTCGGGGGAGCCTCTCCTACGAGCAGTACTTC. The whole variable domain, filled in from reference TRBV2 and TRBJ2-7, reads EPEVTQTPSHQVTQMGQEVILRCVPISNHLYFYWYRQILGQKVEFLVSFYNNEISEKSEIFDDQFSVERPDGSNFTLKIRSTKLEDSAMYFCASSRGSLSYEQYFGPGTRLTVT.

This clone was observed once. This chain connects TRBV20-1 to TRBJ2-7; D is unresolved. The CDR3 is 11 residues long. The V end lost 5 bases, the J end lost 3 bases, and 8 bases lay between the germline ends. Per germline, CDR1 DFQATT and CDR2 SNEGSKA (reference sequence). The CDR3 nucleotides are TGCAGTGCTGCGGCCCTCTACGAGCAGTACTTC. It yields the protein CSAAALYEQYF.

This sequence joins TRBV18 and TRBJ1-2; 10 bases align to TRBD1. Germline V gene sequence: CDR1 KGHSH, CDR2 LQKENI. CDR3 length equals 14 residues. V dropped 3 bases and J dropped 7; count of bases not matched to a gene: 5. CDR3 loop: CASSPGQGRSGYTF. The DNA for the CDR3 is TGTGCCAGCTCACCGGGACAGGGGCGGTCTGGCTACACCTTC.

The chain couples TRBV13 to TRBJ2-2, with 8 bases that match TRBD2. This CDR3 comprises 16 residues. Germline V gene data show CDR1 as PRHDT and CDR2 as FYEKMQ (reference sequence). V shed 5 bases, J shed 4 bases, and the junction held 9 bases outside the gene matches. This CDR3 reads CASSNPGGGTTGELFF. Here the CDR3 DNA reads TGTGCCAGCAGCAACCCTGGCGGGGGGACCACCGGGGAGCTGTTTTTT.

The chain recombines TRBV18 with TRBJ2-7; tentative D call: TRBD1 (5 bases). Germline CDR1 KGHSH, CDR2 LQKENI. Trimming took off 3 bases at V and 3 bases at J, with 21 bases between the two ends. This CDR3 is built from 17 residues. The CDR3 loop reads CASSPYTSGFGIYEQYF. CDR3 DNA sequence: TGTGCCAGCTCACCGTACACATCAGGGTTTGGTATCTACGAGCAGTACTTC.

This clone has only one observation. This chain links TRBV2 with TRBJ2-3; no clear D gene. CDR1 is SNHLY and CDR2 is FYNNEI in the germline V gene. The CDR3 has 15 residues. The V end lost 4 bases, the J end lost 0 bases, and 11 bases lay between the germline ends. As DNA, the CDR3 is TGTGCCAGCAGTGTTGGCTTCTCTAGCACAGATACGCAGTATTTT. It is translated as CASSVGFSSTDTQYF.

This clone came up many times. The V gene is TRBV4-3, the J gene TRBJ2-2; TRBD2 agrees at 7 bases. V dropped 0 bases and J dropped 4; count of bases not matched to a gene: 14. The germline V gene encodes CDR1 LGHNA and CDR2 YSLEER. The CDR3 covers 19 residues. The DNA of the CDR3 is TGCGCCAGCAGCCAAGATACTATGGTTGACACGGGGGGCACCGGGGAGCTGTTTTTT. Amino acid sequence: CASSQDTMVDTGGTGELFF.

The V and J genes are TRBV4-3 and TRBJ2-3; TRBD2 agrees at 10 bases. The CDR3 has 12 amino acids. V lost 6 bases, J lost 14 bases, and 8 bases stayed unmatched. In germline, CDR1 is LGHNA, CDR2 YSLEER. CDR3 in amino acids: CASRSGGDSPYF. The CDR3 DNA reads as TGCGCCAGCAGGAGCGGGGGGGATTCCCCGTATTTT.

The J gene is TRBJ1-1, the V gene TRBV13; TRBD1 matches at 7 bases. Per the germline V gene, CDR1 is PRHDT and CDR2 is FYEKMQ (reference sequence). The junction had 6 bases not matched to a gene; V was cut back by 4 bases and J by 4 bases. The CDR3 consists of 14 residues. The CDR3 sequence is CASSWQGGSTEAFF. CDR3 in DNA: TGTGCCAGCAGCTGGCAGGGGGGGAGCACTGAAGCTTTCTTT.

This clone appeared a few times. The V call is TRBV5-5, the J call TRBJ1-2, with D perhaps TRBD1 (5 bases). This CDR3 is built from 16 residues. Trimming cost V 4 bases and J 4 bases, with 20 bases left between them. The V gene's germline CDR1 is SGHKS and CDR2 YYEKEE (reference sequence). Written as DNA, the CDR3 is TGTGCCAGCAGCCGGTCCTCTCTCGACAGTTCCTATGGCTACACCTTC. It encodes CASSRSSLDSSYGYTF. Looking up the rest from reference TRBV5-5 and TRBJ1-2 gives the full variable domain: DAGVTQSPTHLIKTRGQQVTLRCSPISGHKSVSWYQQVLGQGPQFIFQYYEKEERGRGNFPDRFSARQFPNYSSELNVNALLLGDSALYLCASSRSSLDSSYGYTFGSGTRLTVV.

This clone was detected a few times. This chain connects TRBV5-1 to TRBJ2-2; tentatively, D is TRBD1 or TRBD2 (5 bases each). V was cut by 4 bases and J by 4 bases, with 14 bases left in between. This CDR3 spans 15 amino acids. Germline CDR1 is SGHRS and CDR2 is YFSETQ. The CDR3 sequence: CASSGASEGTGELFF. The CDR3 DNA reads as TGCGCCAGCAGCGGGGCTTCTGAGGGCACCGGGGAGCTGTTTTTT.

V and J are TRBV10-3 and TRBJ1-2; D is possibly TRBD1 (5 bases). Germline-derived CDR1 and CDR2 are ENHRY and SYGVKD. The CDR3 spans 13 residues. Trimming stripped 0 bases from V and 4 bases from J, with 6 bases between. Written as DNA, the CDR3 is TGTGCCATCAGTGAGTCGACAGTCTATGGCTACACCTTC. This translates into CAISESTVYGYTF.

This clone was found once. The DNA of the CDR3 is TGTGCCAGCAGCTTAGTCGGGCGTTCACCCCTCCACTTT. Protein sequence: CASSLVGRSPLHF. The V gene is TRBV7-9, the J gene TRBJ1-6, with D unresolved. The CDR3 extends over 13 amino acids. Trimming took off 1 base at V and 9 bases at J, with 7 bases between the two ends. Looked up from germline, CDR1 is SEHNR and CDR2 is FQNEAQ (reference sequence).

The rearrangement joins TRBV11-2 to TRBJ2-7; 9 nucleotides align to TRBD1. The trim removed 5 bases at V and 2 bases at J, leaving 1 base unmatched. The length of the CDR3 is 13 residues. CDR1 and CDR2 (germline): SGHAT, FQNNGV. The CDR3 protein is CASSRDRAYEQYF. CDR3 nucleotides: TGTGCCAGCAGCCGGGACAGGGCCTACGAGCAGTACTTC.

The chain employs TRBV2 and TRBJ1-4, with a possible D match to TRBD1 (6 bases). The CDR3 runs 17 residues. Per the germline V gene, CDR1 is SNHLY and CDR2 is FYNNEI. V lost 7 bases, J lost 4 bases, and 22 bases lay in between. CDR3 sequence reads: CASNQRQGGRGNEKLFF. CDR3 coding DNA: TGTGCCAGCAATCAACGGCAAGGGGGGCGAGGTAATGAAAAACTGTTTTTT.